This TCR beta chain is drawn from a study of blood T cell repertoires in COVID-19. In the study overall: Sources were T cells, B-cell-depleted T cells, or PBMCs; the material itself was cDNA or gDNA.

Per the original methods: Estimation of nucleated cell counts was performed using reference gene primer amplification. Data came from immunoSEQ multiplex PCR; TCRdb stores just in-frame clones and leaves some out. From that table come the V and J calls and clone size; the DNA was used to work out D and trimming. The sample has approximately 210,000 clones; approximately 84% are singletons. CDR1 and CDR2 (germline): MDHEN, SYDVKM. V dropped 6 bases and J dropped 3 bases, with 11 bases sitting between them. The CDR3 is made up of 14 amino acids. The clonotype comes from a woman older than 75 with COVID-19, enrolled during active disease. The sequenced material came from peripheral blood. The chain employs TRBV28 and TRBJ1-4, with D maybe TRBD1 (6 bases). The CDR3 is CASSRGGANEKLFF. CDR3 in DNA: TGTGCCAGCAGCCGAGGGGGGGCTAATGAAAAACTGTTTTTT.